This is a list of T cell receptor beta chains from one sample in a study of OX40 agonist ivuxolimab in advanced cancers. Repertoires were generated with immunoSEQ multiplex PCR, while TCRdb's copy carries only in-frame clones and drops some. Of about 50,000 clones in the sample, 65% to 85% were seen once. The sample in question was CD4+ or CD8+ T cells sorted from blood, obtained in a trial of the OX40 agonist ivuxolimab. These receptors came from an adult with an advanced solid tumor such as melanoma, head and neck, liver or kidney cancer. The CDR3 runs from the conserved cysteine through the conserved F or W. D genes are given only for firm matches. Clone size, where shown, is once, few, many, or a class for clones that have expanded.

CASSYQLGSSYEQYF,TGTGCCAGCAGCTACCAGCTTGGGAGCTCCTACGAGCAGTACTTC,-,TRBV7-8,-,TRBJ2-7
CASSSPGGAGNQPQHF,TGTGCCAGCAGCTCCCCCGGGGGGGCGGGAAATCAGCCCCAGCATTTT,-,TRBV7-2,-,TRBJ1-5
CSVEVGDDQPQHF,TGCAGCGTTGAGGTCGGGGACGATCAGCCCCAGCATTTT,-,TRBV29-1,-,TRBJ1-5
CASSRPASGGYEQYF,TGTGCCAGCAGCCGACCAGCTAGCGGGGGCTACGAGCAGTACTTC,TRBD2,TRBV5-8,-,TRBJ2-7
CASSLGDGAREQYF,TGTGCCAGCAGCTTGGGGGACGGCGCCCGCGAGCAGTACTTC,-,TRBV5-4,-,TRBJ2-7
CASSSALAGVSDTQYF,TGTGCCAGCAGCTCGGCGTTAGCGGGGGTTTCAGATACGCAGTATTTT,TRBD2,TRBV7-3,-,TRBJ2-3
CASRGGNSGANVLTF,TGTGCCAGCCGGGGGGGGAACTCTGGGGCCAACGTCCTGACTTTC,TRBD2,TRBV6-5,-,TRBJ2-6
CASSPRRGRGGYTF,TGTGCCAGCAGCCCTAGGAGGGGGCGCGGTGGCTACACCTTC,TRBD1,TRBV5-4,-,TRBJ1-2
CASSQGVPGQGAGGANVLTF,TGCGCCAGCAGCCAAGGGGTTCCGGGACAGGGGGCTGGTGGGGCCAACGTCCTGACTTTC,TRBD1,TRBV4-3,-,TRBJ2-6
CASSLQYNEQFF,TGTGCCAGCAGCCTACAATACAATGAGCAGTTCTTC,-,TRBV7-9,-,TRBJ2-1
CASSVAWRAYGYTF,TGTGCCAGCAGCGTTGCTTGGAGGGCCTATGGCTACACCTTC,-,TRBV9,few,TRBJ1-2
CASSLELRSPGANVLTF,TGTGCCAGCAGCTTAGAACTCAGATCCCCTGGGGCCAACGTCCTGACTTTC,-,TRBV11-3,-,TRBJ2-6
CASSIPASDRLQETQYF,TGTGCCAGTAGTATCCCCGCCTCGGACAGATTACAAGAGACCCAGTACTTC,-,TRBV19,-,TRBJ2-5
CSVEVGPETEAFF,TGCAGCGTTGAAGTCGGCCCAGAGACTGAAGCTTTCTTT,-,TRBV29-1,-,TRBJ1-1
CASSYSRTGGYEQYF,TGTGCCAGCAGTTACTCGAGGACAGGGGGCTACGAGCAGTACTTC,TRBD1,TRBV6-6,-,TRBJ2-7
CASSIPLADTQYF,TGTGCCAGCAGCATCCCACTAGCGGATACGCAGTATTTT,TRBD2,TRBV5-4,-,TRBJ2-3
CASSPPGGMNTEAFF,TGTGCCAGCAGTCCCCCAGGAGGAATGAACACTGAAGCTTTCTTT,-,TRBV28,once,TRBJ1-1